This T cell receptor beta chain comes out of a study of CD8 T cells in Susac syndrome. RNA was extracted with the RNeasy kit, and a quantity of roughly 0.5 to 1 ug was reverse transcribed using random hexamers. TCRdb re-derived calls from the immunoSEQ multiplex PCR reads in MiXCR, one entry per CDR3 protein. This sample has some 240,000 distinct CDR3 sequences, with about 96% found just once. A single count supports this clonotype. Its antigen is not identified. Findings and limits, study-wide: The Susac syndrome CD4+ T cell repertoires displayed no clonal expansion.

CDR3 size: 16 residues. The V gene's germline CDR1 is KGHDR and CDR2 SFDVKD. V was clipped by 3 bases and J by 0 bases; unmatched bases: 4. Specimen: CD4+ T cells from PBMCs. The chain links TRBV24-1 to TRBJ2-4; TRBD1 agrees at 7 bases. This TCR was sampled from a human donor with Susac syndrome. In nucleotides, the CDR3 is TGTGCCACCAGTGATCGACAGGGAGAAGCCAAAAACATTCAGTACTTC. It specifies CATSDRQGEAKNIQYF.